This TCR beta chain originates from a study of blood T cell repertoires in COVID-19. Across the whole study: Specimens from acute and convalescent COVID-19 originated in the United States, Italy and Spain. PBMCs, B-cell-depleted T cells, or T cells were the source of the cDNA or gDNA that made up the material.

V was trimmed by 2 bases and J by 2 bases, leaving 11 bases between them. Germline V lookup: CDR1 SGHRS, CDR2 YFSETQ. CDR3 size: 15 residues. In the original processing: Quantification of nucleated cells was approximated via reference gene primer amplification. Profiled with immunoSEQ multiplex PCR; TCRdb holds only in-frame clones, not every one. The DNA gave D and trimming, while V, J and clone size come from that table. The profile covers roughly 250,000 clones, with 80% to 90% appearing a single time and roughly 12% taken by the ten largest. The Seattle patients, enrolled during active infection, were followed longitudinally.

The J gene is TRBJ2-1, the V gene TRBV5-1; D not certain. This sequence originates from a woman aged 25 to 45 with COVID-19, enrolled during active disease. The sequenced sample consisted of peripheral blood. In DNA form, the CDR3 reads TGCGCCAGCAGCTTTGACCTGGGCACCTACAATGAGCAGTTCTTC. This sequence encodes CASSFDLGTYNEQFF.